This T cell receptor (beta chain) is drawn from a study of cytomegalovirus exposure and HLA in healthy donors. Repertoires were generated with immunoSEQ multiplex PCR, while TCRdb's copy carries only in-frame clones and drops some. Of roughly 300,000 clones in the sample, around 87% were seen once. Trimming removed 7 bases from V and 0 bases from J; junction bases left unmatched: 9. This CDR3 has 16 amino acids. Per germline, CDR1 LNHDA and CDR2 SQIVND (reference sequence). Study-level results: According to a subsequent analysis, TCR clusters from the first cohort were inclined to appear together in the roughly 130 validation repertoires. Rarity held for most TCR sequences, but there were some public TCRs that occurred in many donors.

On this clone itself: Antigen unknown.

This sequence was found in a young woman in good health and CMV-seronegative. Sequencing input: PBMCs. The genes are TRBV19 and TRBJ2-1; 7 bases are shared with TRBD2. CDR3 sequence: CASTPTSLSSYNEQFF. The CDR3, as DNA: TGTGCCAGTACCCCGACTAGCCTAAGCTCCTACAATGAGCAGTTCTTC.